The 32 T cell receptor beta chains presented below share a single source sample, sequenced in a study of blood T cell repertoires in COVID-19. Generated by immunoSEQ multiplex PCR, the TCRdb table keeps only in-frame clones and is missing some. The sample has under 300,000 clones, 82% seen once; the top ten hold around 12%. What was sequenced was peripheral blood. The receptors derive from a woman in her sixties with active or convalescent COVID-19.

V and J are TRBV2 and TRBJ2-4, with 7 bases identical to TRBD2. J gave up 6 bases and V 7 bases, and 3 bases lay outside the gene matches. The CDR3 sequence is 12 residues long. Germline V gives CDR1 SNHLY, CDR2 FYNNEI. The CDR3 sequence: CASMGGRNIQYF. The CDR3 region has the DNA TGTGCCAGCATGGGGGGGAGAAACATTCAGTACTTC.

The genes are TRBV6-5 and TRBJ1-4, with 8 bases that match TRBD1. The CDR3 spans 15 residues. CDR1 and CDR2 from the germline V gene are MNHEY and SVGAGI. Trimming took 6 bases from V and 7 from J; bases not matched to a gene: 10. This chain's CDR3 is CASRAWTGPSEKLFF. The CDR3 region has the DNA TGTGCCAGCAGGGCCTGGACAGGGCCTAGTGAAAAACTGTTTTTT.

The J gene is TRBJ1-5, the V gene TRBV19; D is unresolved. The V end lost 7 bases, the J end lost 5 bases, and 12 bases lay between the germline ends. CDR1 and CDR2 (germline): LNHDA, SQIVND (reference sequence). The CDR3 contains 13 residues. CDR3 sequence reads: CASTPGNYQPQHF. CDR3 coding DNA: TGTGCCAGTACCCCGGGGAACTATCAGCCCCAGCATTTT.

This chain uses TRBV18 with TRBJ1-1; 7 nucleotides line up with TRBD1. Trimming at V came to 0 bases and at J to 3 bases, leaving 4 bases not matched to a gene. The CDR3 spans 15 residues. Germline-derived CDR1 and CDR2 are KGHSH and LQKENI. The CDR3 sequence: CASSPPVQGYTEAFF. Written as DNA, the CDR3 is TGTGCCAGCTCACCACCGGTACAGGGGTACACTGAAGCTTTCTTT.

The rearrangement uses TRBV28 and TRBJ1-2, with D possibly matching TRBD1 (5 bases). Deletions cut 3 bases from V and 4 bases from J, with 12 bases between. This CDR3 has 14 residues. Looked up from germline, CDR1 is MDHEN and CDR2 is SYDVKM. The DNA of the CDR3 is TGTGCCAGCAGTTTGGGGAACAGGCTCTATGGCTACACCTTC. This gives the protein CASSLGNRLYGYTF.

The rearrangement joins TRBV6-6 to TRBJ2-1; 7 bases line up with TRBD2. The trim removed 2 bases at V and 4 bases at J, leaving 2 bases unmatched. Germline CDR1 is MNHNY and CDR2 is SVGAGI (reference sequence). CDR3 size: 14 residues. The CDR3 reads CASSYPAGYNEQFF. CDR3 DNA: TGTGCCAGCAGTTACCCAGCGGGGTACAATGAGCAGTTCTTC.

The V call is TRBV2, the J call TRBJ1-2; D not certain. The CDR3 has 14 amino acids. Per germline, CDR1 SNHLY and CDR2 FYNNEI. Trimming pared 5 bases from V and 7 bases from J, leaving 17 bases between. The CDR3 loop reads CASSPLPGERGYTF. The CDR3 bases are TGTGCCAGCAGTCCACTTCCCGGGGAGCGTGGCTACACCTTC.

The chain couples TRBV2 to TRBJ1-5, with D possibly matching TRBD1 (5 bases). Trimming removed 6 bases from V and 7 bases from J, with 16 bases in between. CDR1 and CDR2 from the germline V gene are SNHLY and FYNNEI. The CDR3 length is 14 residues. The CDR3 DNA is TGTGCCAGCAGGACGGGGACTACAGGCCAGCCCCAGCATTTT. Translated: CASRTGTTGQPQHF. Looking up the rest from reference TRBV2 and TRBJ1-5 gives the full variable domain: EPEVTQTPSHQVTQMGQEVILRCVPISNHLYFYWYRQILGQKVEFLVSFYNNEISEKSEIFDDQFSVERPDGSNFTLKIRSTKLEDSAMYFCASRTGTTGQPQHFGDGTRLSIL.

The chain has TRBV12-5 and TRBJ1-2; TRBD1 matches at 7 bases. J lost 2 bases, V lost 2 bases, and 8 bases had no gene match. CDR1 and CDR2 (germline): LGHNT, FRNRAP. There are 16 residues in the CDR3. The CDR3 coding sequence is TGTGCTAGTGGTTTGACCCTAACAGGGGCGAACTATGGCTACACCTTC. Translation gives CASGLTLTGANYGYTF.

The chain joins TRBV9 to TRBJ1-2, with D possibly matching TRBD1 (6 bases). Between the trimmed V and J ends, which lost 4 bases and 5 bases, there was a span of 12 bases. Germline CDR1 and CDR2: SGDLS and YYNGEE. The CDR3 has 13 residues. The CDR3 reads CASSMTGEYGYTF. CDR3 nucleotide sequence: TGTGCCAGCAGCATGACAGGTGAATATGGCTACACCTTC.

This clone came up once. The chain has TRBV10-3 and TRBJ2-7; 7 positions agree with TRBD1. The CDR3 totals 13 residues. Germline CDR1 reads ENHRY; CDR2 reads SYGVKD. J was trimmed by 7 bases and V by 6 bases; bases with no gene match: 9. The CDR3 coding sequence is TGTGCCATCAGGGAACAGGGGCCTAAGGAGCAGTACTTC. Translation: CAIREQGPKEQYF.

V usage is TRBV29-1 and J usage is TRBJ1-1; 7 bases align to TRBD1. The germline gives CDR1 SQVTM, CDR2 ANQGSEA. This CDR3 is built from 12 residues. The junction had 5 bases not matched to a gene; V was cut back by 4 bases and J by 6 bases. Here the CDR3 DNA reads TGCAGCGTTGCCGAGGGACAGTCTGAAGCTTTCTTT. This encodes CSVAEGQSEAFF.

This chain joins TRBV6-5 and TRBJ1-1, with D unresolved. Trimming stripped 8 bases from V and 4 bases from J, with 17 bases between. Germline assignment: CDR1 MNHEY and CDR2 SVGAGI. This CDR3 comprises 14 residues. The CDR3 here is CASWAAGGVTEAFF. CDR3 in DNA: TGTGCCAGCTGGGCGGCCGGCGGGGTCACTGAAGCTTTCTTT.

The chain joins TRBV5-1 to TRBJ2-3; D is uncertain. Trimming removed 1 base at V and 0 bases at J, with 6 bases between. CDR1 and CDR2 (germline): SGHRS, YFSETQ. This CDR3 region has 14 residues. CDR3 nucleotides: TGCGCCAGCAGCTTGCAGTCTAGCACAGATACGCAGTATTTT. This translates into CASSLQSSTDTQYF.

The chain carries TRBV4-1 and TRBJ2-3; 8 bases align to TRBD2. J lost 1 base, V lost 4 bases, and 4 bases had no gene match. This CDR3 region has 15 residues. The germline V gene has CDR1 MGHRA and CDR2 YSYEKL. The CDR3 spells CASSLAGIGTDTQYF. The CDR3 nucleotides are TGCGCCAGCAGCCTAGCGGGGATTGGCACAGATACGCAGTATTTT.

The V call is TRBV5-4, the J call TRBJ1-2; the D gene is possibly TRBD1 (5 bases). The CDR3 covers 14 residues. Trimming took off 2 bases at V and 2 bases at J, with 10 bases between the two ends. Germline CDR1 SGHNT, CDR2 YYREEE (reference sequence). The CDR3 DNA reads TGTGCCAGCAGCTTTACGCGACAGAACTATGGCTACACCTTC. Its protein is CASSFTRQNYGYTF.

J is TRBJ1-5 and V is TRBV7-9; 7 nucleotides agree with TRBD1. This CDR3 comprises 14 residues. Germline CDR1 and CDR2: SEHNR and FQNEAQ (reference sequence). Trimming removed 5 bases from V and 5 bases from J; junction bases left unmatched: 6. CDR3 loop: CASSPDRAYQPQHF. DNA for the CDR3: TGTGCCAGCAGCCCTGACAGGGCCTATCAGCCCCAGCATTTT.

The chain joins TRBV7-6 to TRBJ2-5; 8 nucleotides line up with TRBD1. CDR1 is SGHVS and CDR2 is FNYEAQ in the germline V gene. The CDR3 has 15 residues. V shed 5 bases, J shed 0 bases, and the junction held 5 bases outside the gene matches. This chain's CDR3 is CASSHPGQDQETQYF. The CDR3 DNA follows: TGTGCCAGCAGCCACCCGGGACAGGACCAAGAGACCCAGTACTTC. The full variable domain, its missing parts supplied by reference TRBV7-6 and TRBJ2-5, is GAGVSQSPRYKVTKRGQDVALRCDPISGHVSLYWYRQALGQGPEFLTYFNYEAQQDKSGLPNDRFSAERPEGSISTLTIQRTEQRDSAMYRCASSHPGQDQETQYFGPGTRLLVL.

CDR3 DNA: TGTGCCAGCAGCACCGTACCGGGATTCACTGAAGCTTTCTTT. It specifies CASSTVPGFTEAFF. The chain employs TRBV7-2 and TRBJ1-1, with unresolved D. V lost 5 bases, J lost 4 bases, and 14 bases lay in between. In germline, CDR1 is SGHTA, CDR2 FQGNSA. The CDR3 is 14 residues long.

This clone was found a few times. The chain combines TRBV4-3 with TRBJ2-1; 7 bases map to TRBD2. This CDR3 has 16 amino acids. Germline loops: CDR1 LGHNA, CDR2 YSLEER. V was clipped by 4 bases and J by 4 bases; unmatched bases: 10. The CDR3 bases are TGCGCCAGCAGCCCACAACTTGGGACTACATACAATGAGCAGTTCTTC. Translation gives CASSPQLGTTYNEQFF.

The chain uses TRBV28 and TRBJ2-1; D might be TRBD1 (6 bases). The CDR3 loop spans 17 amino acids. Germline-derived CDR1 and CDR2 are MDHEN and SYDVKM. Between the trimmed V and J ends, which lost 2 bases and 4 bases, there was a span of 18 bases. The CDR3 protein is CASSLDSGLGAYNEQFF. For the CDR3, the DNA is TGTGCCAGCAGTTTAGACTCAGGGTTGGGGGCTTACAATGAGCAGTTCTTC.

The V gene is TRBV25-1, the J gene TRBJ2-1, with TRBD1 as a possible D gene (6 bases). CDR3 length: 17 residues. Germline loops: CDR1 MGHDK, CDR2 SYGVNS. V lost 3 bases and J 7 bases, leaving 22 bases between the germline ends. CDR3 in DNA: TGTGCCAGCAGTGATCGTCCAGGGGCAGGGCGTGAGAATGAGCAGTTCTTC. As protein: CASSDRPGAGRENEQFF.

The rearrangement uses TRBV5-6 and TRBJ2-5; no definite D call. Trimming removed 0 bases at V and 4 bases at J, with 16 bases between. This CDR3 is built from 16 residues. The V gene's germline CDR1 is SGHDT and CDR2 YYEEEE. Here the CDR3 DNA reads TGTGCCAGCAGCTTGGATGGGCAGGTTAAGGTAGAGACCCAGTACTTC. Translated, it gives CASSLDGQVKVETQYF.

The chain couples TRBV6-6 to TRBJ2-7; weak D call: TRBD1 (6 bases). The V end was cut by 10 bases, the J end by 2 bases, with 18 bases between. The CDR3 runs 14 residues. Per the germline V gene, CDR1 is MNHNY and CDR2 is SVGAGI (reference sequence). CDR3 DNA: TGTGCCACCATAGGAGGCCAGGGGCCCTACGAGCAGTACTTC. Translated: CATIGGQGPYEQYF.

V is TRBV19 and J is TRBJ1-3, with D unclear. V lost 5 bases and J 4 bases, leaving 15 bases between the germline ends. The CDR3 is 15 amino acids. Germline loops: CDR1 LNHDA, CDR2 SQIVND (reference sequence). CDR3 sequence (DNA): TGTGCCAGTAGTGGCGCCGACATCGCGGGAAACACCATATATTTT. It translates to CASSGADIAGNTIYF.

This chain links TRBV29-1 with TRBJ2-7; weak D call: TRBD1 (6 bases). This CDR3 region has 15 residues. V shed 0 bases and J shed 0 bases, with 12 bases lying between them. Germline V gives CDR1 SQVTM, CDR2 ANQGSEA. The CDR3 here is CSVEDGTPPSYEQYF. The CDR3 nucleotides read TGCAGCGTTGAAGACGGGACACCTCCCTCCTACGAGCAGTACTTC.

The chain employs TRBV18 and TRBJ2-1; 7 bases are shared with TRBD1. Germline V gives CDR1 KGHSH, CDR2 LQKENI. CDR3 length: 15 residues. V was clipped by 4 bases and J by 4 bases; unmatched bases: 7. Written as DNA, the CDR3 is TGTGCCAGCTCACAAACAGGGGCCCTTTACAATGAGCAGTTCTTC. This translates into CASSQTGALYNEQFF.

This chain joins TRBV7-2 and TRBJ2-7; 7 bases line up with TRBD2. The germline CDR1 and CDR2 sequences are SGHTA and FQGNSA. V shed 5 bases, J shed 5 bases, and the junction held 9 bases outside the gene matches. This CDR3 spans 14 amino acids. This chain's CDR3 is CASSRPPSGDEQYF. CDR3 DNA: TGTGCCAGCAGCCGCCCGCCTAGCGGCGACGAGCAGTACTTC. Full variable domain (missing parts from reference TRBV7-2 and TRBJ2-7): GAGVSQSPSNKVTEKGKDVELRCDPISGHTALYWYRQSLGQGLEFLIYFQGNSAPDKSGLPSDRFSAERTGGSVSTLTIQRTQQEDSAVYLCASSRPPSGDEQYFGPGTRLTVT.

The chain employs TRBV20-1 and TRBJ2-5; 8 bases fit TRBD1. The CDR3 spans 16 residues. Unmatched junction bases numbered 9, after V lost 3 bases and J lost 0 bases. Germline V gene sequence: CDR1 DFQATT, CDR2 SNEGSKA (reference sequence). The DNA of the CDR3 is TGCAGTGCTAGTTCGGGACAGGAAACGTACCAAGAGACCCAGTACTTC. Amino acids: CSASSGQETYQETQYF.

The chain has TRBV9 and TRBJ1-2, with 9 bases matching TRBD1. Trimming removed 4 bases from V and 14 bases from J; junction bases left unmatched: 12. The CDR3 has 13 amino acids. CDR1 and CDR2 from the germline V gene are SGDLS and YYNGEE. DNA of the CDR3: TGTGCCAGCAGCATACAGGGGGCGCAGAGAGTAACCTTC. Translating it yields CASSIQGAQRVTF.

In this sample, this clone turned up many times. This chain joins TRBV11-2 and TRBJ2-7, with 8 bases identical to TRBD2. The CDR3 runs 16 residues. Germline CDR1 SGHAT, CDR2 FQNNGV. V shed 5 bases and J 6 bases; nucleotides not matched to a gene: 15. This chain's CDR3 is CASSPPGGNSFTEQYF. CDR3 in DNA: TGTGCCAGCAGCCCTCCGGGGGGGAATTCGTTTACCGAGCAGTACTTC. The full variable domain, in which reference TRBV11-2 and TRBJ2-7 provide the parts outside the CDR3, is EAGVAQSPRYKIIEKRQSVAFWCNPISGHATLYWYQQILGQGPKLLIQFQNNGVVDDSQLPKDRFSAERLKGVDSTLKIQPAKLEDSAVYLCASSPPGGNSFTEQYFGPGTRLTVT.

V gene TRBV4-3 combines with J gene TRBJ2-7; possible D gene TRBD2, 6 bases. The V end was cut by 1 base, the J end by 3 bases, with 22 bases between. Germline CDR1 LGHNA, CDR2 YSLEER. The CDR3 has 18 amino acids. CDR3 bases: TGCGCCAGCAGCCAAGCTGTCGCCGCGGTACCGGGGGTCTACGAGCAGTACTTC. This gives the protein CASSQAVAAVPGVYEQYF.